This TCR beta chain is drawn from a study of ipilimumab plus nivolumab after autologous stem cell transplantation (dated by TCRdb to the early 2020s). Background for the entire study: The median number of doses that trial patients received was 5 for ipilimumab and under 10 for nivolumab. More than 30 patients made up the trial's intent-to-treat population. Patients in the myeloma cohort were either high-risk and transplant-naive or had relapsed within 3 years of a first autologous transplant. Patients in the trial were undergoing autologous transplant and had high-risk diffuse large B cell lymphoma, mature T cell lymphoma, or multiple myeloma.

The paper as a whole reports these results and caveats: The authors concluded that, as post-transplant consolidation, combined checkpoint inhibition appeared tolerable. The authors stated that profiles of the T cell receptor repertoire, regulatory T cell phenotype and gut microbiota provided a biologic rationale for studying this approach further.

Ipilimumab was given at 1 mg/kg intravenously on day 1 of selected weeks, and checkpoint therapy started 14 to 28 days after autologous transplant. Nivolumab was administered at 3 mg/kg intravenously on day 1 of weeks 1, 4, 7, 10, and every two weeks through week 26. This was a Phase Ib clinical trial that tested ipilimumab plus nivolumab, given as combined checkpoint inhibition, for consolidation following autologous stem cell transplantation. For this clone: Its antigen remains unidentified. No much larger clone exists at a distance of one base, and base qualities are not known.

CDR1 and CDR2 are drawn from the germline V gene: SGHTA, FQGTGA. The CDR3 has 17 amino acids, counting the end cysteine and phenylalanine. Just the 51-base CDR3 DNA is kept, in frame starting at base 1. Cut back by 2 bases and 4 bases, the V and J ends lie 17 bases apart. The library was generated by the immunoSEQ multiplex PCR assay. TCRdb stores this immuneACCESS table with in-frame sequences only. Part of the clones is absent; in the studies checked, under half of the shortfall reflects unresolved V genes, and no reason is known for the rest. In all, the sample holds about 40,000 clones, and around 92% of those were seen once. 0.75% to 1% of the sample goes to the ten largest clones.

The clonotype was recovered from a male donor with multiple myeloma. The rearrangement combines TRBV7-3 with TRBJ2-2; a confident D gene designation cannot be given. The sample in question was PBMCs, obtained in a trial of ipilimumab plus nivolumab as post-transplant consolidation. This receptor carries the CDR3 CASSLALSGVSTGELFF. The DNA sequence is TGTGCCAGCAGCTTAGCTCTTTCGGGCGTAAGCACCGGGGAGCTGTTTTTT.